These 3 T cell receptor beta chains came from one sample sequenced in a study of regulatory T cells in long-lasting Graves disease. According to the study, TCR beta libraries were built with iRepertoire HTBI primers and CDR3-region Arm-PCR. TCRdb passed the multiplex PCR reads through MiXCR, listing each CDR3 protein once. Of 350,000 to 450,000 distinct CDR3 sequences listed, roughly 10% are singletons. Time point indicated: newly diagnosed GD, antithyroid drugs for less than 3 months. After RNA was extracted from PBMCs, the TCR library was made from it. These data are also associated with another study on T cells in Graves' hyperthyroidism and ophthalmopathy.

The specimen was peripheral blood mononuclear cells (PBMCs), collected at new diagnosis, from a patient treated with antithyroid drugs. These receptors were taken from a woman aged 18-30 years with Graves disease.

A note on this clonotype: A much larger clone differs from this one at a single base, so this may be a read error. The chain links TRBV7-9 to TRBJ2-3; D is ambiguous. The CDR3 runs to 13 residues. From germline, CDR1 is SEHNR and CDR2 FQNEAQ (reference sequence). With 6 bases removed from V and 0 bases from J, the gap between germline ends came to 7 bases. CDR3 bases: TGTGCCAGCAGTGGCGTCAGCACAGATACGCAGTATTTT. This sequence encodes CASSGVSTDTQYF.

This clonotype has more than one count but fewer than ten. The chain uses TRBV4-2 and TRBJ2-5; D is possibly TRBD2 (5 bases). Germline V lookup: CDR1 LGHNA, CDR2 YNFKEQ. V was clipped by 3 bases and J by 1 base, with 9 bases between them. The CDR3 is 14 amino acids. The CDR3: CASSQAGLQETQYF. CDR3 in DNA: TGTGCCAGCAGCCAGGCGGGCCTCCAAGAGACCCAGTACTTC.

There are many counts of this clonotype. The gene calls are TRBV10-3 and TRBJ1-2; no clear D. Germline loops: CDR1 ENHRY, CDR2 SYGVKD. The CDR3 sequence is 18 residues long. Trimming left V 6 bases short and J 1 base short, with 24 bases between. CDR3 in DNA: TGTGCCATCAGGAGGTACCCATCGGGCTCGTCTCATAACTATGGCTACACCTTC. Translation: CAIRRYPSGSSHNYGYTF.